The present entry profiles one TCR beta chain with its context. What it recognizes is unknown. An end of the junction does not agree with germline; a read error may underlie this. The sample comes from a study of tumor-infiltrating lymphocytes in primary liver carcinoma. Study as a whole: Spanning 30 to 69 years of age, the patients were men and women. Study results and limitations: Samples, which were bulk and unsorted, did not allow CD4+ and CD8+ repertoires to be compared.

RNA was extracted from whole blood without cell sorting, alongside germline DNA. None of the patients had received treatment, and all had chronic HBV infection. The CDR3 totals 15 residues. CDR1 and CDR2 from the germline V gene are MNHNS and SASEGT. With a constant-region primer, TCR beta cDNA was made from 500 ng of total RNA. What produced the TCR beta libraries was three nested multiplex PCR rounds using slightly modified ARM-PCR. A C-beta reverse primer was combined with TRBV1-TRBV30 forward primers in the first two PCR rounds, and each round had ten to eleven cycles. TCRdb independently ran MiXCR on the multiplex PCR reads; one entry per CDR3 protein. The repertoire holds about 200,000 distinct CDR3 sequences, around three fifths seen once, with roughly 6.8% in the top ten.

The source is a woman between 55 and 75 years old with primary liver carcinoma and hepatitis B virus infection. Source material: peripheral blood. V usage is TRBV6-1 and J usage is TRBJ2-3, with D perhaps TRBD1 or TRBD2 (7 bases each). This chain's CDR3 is CACRGGTTSTDTQYF. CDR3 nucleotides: TGTGCCTGCAGGGGGGGCACAACTAGCACAGATACGCAGTATTTT.